This entry lists 9 T cell receptor beta chains sequenced from one sample in a study of T cell changes during pregnancy in multiple sclerosis. TCRdb's copy holds only in-frame clones and misses some; the assay was immunoSEQ multiplex PCR. The sample has 60,000 to 65,000 clones; about 90% are singletons. The sample was peripheral blood, taken in the first trimester of pregnancy. The receptors originated from a female donor with multiple sclerosis, enrolled in a pregnancy study.

Here the CDR3 reads CASSPGQGQPQHF. The CDR3 region has the DNA TGTGCCAGTAGTCCGGGACAGGGACAGCCCCAGCATTTT. This chain uses TRBV19 with TRBJ1-5; 9 bases fit TRBD1. There are 13 residues in the CDR3. In germline, CDR1 is LNHDA, CDR2 SQIVND (reference sequence). The J segment lost 7 bases and the V segment lost 5 bases, leaving 3 bases of the junction unmatched. The full variable domain, in which reference TRBV19 and TRBJ1-5 provide the parts outside the CDR3, is DGGITQSPKYLFRKEGQNVTLSCEQNLNHDAMYWYRQDPGQGLRLIYYSQIVNDFQKGDIAEGYSVSREKKESFPLTVTSAQKNPTAFYLCASSPGQGQPQHFGDGTRLSIL.

The CDR3 DNA follows: TGTGCCAGCTCACCTATCGGCGCCGGGAGAAAATCTTCCGGAGAGACCCAGTACTTC. It yields the protein CASSPIGAGRKSSGETQYF. The gene calls are TRBV18 and TRBJ2-5; D perhaps matches TRBD2 (6 bases). Trimming left V 3 bases short and J 4 bases short, with 27 bases between. Germline CDR1 and CDR2: KGHSH and LQKENI. The CDR3 extends over 19 amino acids.

The gene calls are TRBV5-4 and TRBJ2-1; 10 nucleotides match TRBD2. J was trimmed by 5 bases and V by 0 bases; bases with no gene match: 11. The CDR3 is made up of 18 amino acids. Germline loops: CDR1 SGHNT, CDR2 YYREEE (reference sequence). CDR3 loop: CASSLASGSYSRNNEQFF. In DNA form, the CDR3 reads TGTGCCAGCAGCTTGGCTAGCGGGAGTTATTCTCGAAACAATGAGCAGTTCTTC.

This clone was seen only once. The rearrangement uses TRBV4-3 and TRBJ1-3; D perhaps matches TRBD1 (5 bases). Trimming took off 4 bases at V and 4 bases at J, with 14 bases between the two ends. Per germline, CDR1 LGHNA and CDR2 YSLEER. The CDR3 runs 15 residues. CDR3 DNA sequence: TGCGCCAGCAGCCCCGCCTGGCAGGGAGGAAACACCATATATTTT. Residues: CASSPAWQGGNTIYF.

This chain links TRBV7-9 with TRBJ2-4; D remains unclear. Germline CDR1 and CDR2: SEHNR and FQNEAQ (reference sequence). The ends were cut back, 3 bases at V and 8 bases at J, with 20 bases in the middle. This CDR3 comprises 16 residues. CDR3 protein: CASSFRGSTEMDIQYF. Here the CDR3 DNA reads TGTGCCAGCAGCTTTCGCGGTTCAACTGAAATGGACATTCAGTACTTC. The full variable domain, with the rest looked up from reference TRBV7-9 and TRBJ2-4, is DTGVSQNPRHKITKRGQNVTFRCDPISEHNRLYWYRQTLGQGPEFLTYFQNEAQLEKSRLLSDRFSAERPKGSFSTLEIQRTEQGDSAMYLCASSFRGSTEMDIQYFGAGTRLSVL.

Regarding this clone: Other nucleotide sequences in the sample specify the same CDR3. V is TRBV15 and J is TRBJ1-5; D remains ambiguous. With 1 base removed from V and 2 bases from J, the gap between germline ends came to 6 bases. The CDR3 contains 14 residues. The germline CDR1 and CDR2 sequences are LNHNV and YYDKDF (reference sequence). As DNA, the CDR3 is TGTGCCACCAGCAGAGGTCGAGGCAATCAGCCCCAGCATTTT. It encodes CATSRGRGNQPQHF.

This rearrangement joins TRBV10-2 to TRBJ2-3, with D tentatively TRBD2 (5 bases). Germline CDR1 is WSHSY and CDR2 is SAAADI. The CDR3 has 12 residues. V lost 0 bases and J lost 9, with 7 bases in between. CDR3 in DNA: TGCGCCAGCAGTGAGTCAGAGGGCACGCAGTATTTT. This gives the protein CASSESEGTQYF.

The CDR3 protein is CASSFSSYYGYTF. CDR3 in DNA: TGCGCCAGCAGCTTTAGCAGCTACTATGGCTACACCTTC. The J gene is TRBJ1-2, the V gene TRBV5-1; the D is unclear. CDR3 length: 13 amino acids. The germline CDR1 and CDR2 sequences are SGHRS and YFSETQ. V was clipped by 2 bases and J by 3 bases, with 8 bases between them.

In this sample, this clone turned up once. The V call is TRBV4-1, the J call TRBJ1-4, with unresolved D. CDR1 is MGHRA, CDR2 YSYEKL, per germline. V lost 1 base and J lost 8, with 17 bases in between. CDR3 size: 16 residues. The DNA of the CDR3 is TGCGCCAGCAGCCAAGGCCAAACGTGGGTAGCCGAAAAACTGTTTTTT. Amino acids: CASSQGQTWVAEKLFF.